This entry lists 27 T cell receptor beta chains sequenced from one sample in a study of control samples from healthy donors and cancer patients. The data were produced by immunoSEQ multiplex PCR, yet TCRdb's version contains in-frame clones alone and is incomplete. The sample contains 100,000 or so clones, more than 85% of which appear only once. The sequencing sample was made of blood. The receptors here all came from a woman in her 30s in good health.

The gene calls are TRBV5-1 and TRBJ1-1, with 10 bases lining up with TRBD1. This CDR3 is built from 14 residues. Trimming removed 4 bases from V and 5 bases from J; junction bases left unmatched: 5. Germline CDR1 SGHRS, CDR2 YFSETQ. The CDR3 spells CASSVRTGGTEAFF. The CDR3 DNA reads as TGCGCCAGCAGCGTACGGACAGGGGGAACTGAAGCTTTCTTT.

The rearrangement joins TRBV5-1 to TRBJ2-5, with a tentative D call TRBD2 (6 bases). This CDR3 spans 13 amino acids. Trimming pared 5 bases from V and 4 bases from J, leaving 12 bases between. Looked up from germline, CDR1 is SGHRS and CDR2 is YFSETQ. The CDR3 region is CASRPLSGETQYF. CDR3 bases: TGCGCCAGCAGGCCTCTTAGCGGAGAGACCCAGTACTTC.

This rearrangement joins TRBV2 to TRBJ2-3, with D possibly being TRBD1 (5 bases). Germline V gene sequence: CDR1 SNHLY, CDR2 FYNNEI. V gave up 2 bases and J gave up 8 bases, with 14 bases separating them. This CDR3 has 14 residues. The CDR3 bases are TGTGCCAGCAGTGAAACCCAGGGTGGTGGTACGCAGTATTTT. As protein: CASSETQGGGTQYF.

The rearrangement uses TRBV5-1 and TRBJ1-1, with unresolved D. Trimming took off 1 base at V and 0 bases at J, with 10 bases between the two ends. Germline lookup yields CDR1 SGHRS and CDR2 YFSETQ. The CDR3 contains 15 residues. Here the CDR3 reads CASSLSRNMNTEAFF. As DNA, the CDR3 is TGCGCCAGCAGCTTGTCGAGGAACATGAACACTGAAGCTTTCTTT.

The CDR3, as DNA: TGTGCCAGCAGTTTAAGGCAGAACTATGGCTACACCTTC. Residues: CASSLRQNYGYTF. The chain combines TRBV12-3 or TRBV12-4 with TRBJ1-2, with no clear D. This CDR3 has 13 amino acids. Between the trimmed V and J ends, which lost 2 bases and 2 bases, there was a span of 6 bases.

The rearrangement uses TRBV5-4 and TRBJ2-2; the D is unclear. The length of the CDR3 is 17 residues. V lost 3 bases, J lost 0 bases, and 15 bases lay in between. Per germline, CDR1 SGHNT and CDR2 YYREEE (reference sequence). CDR3 region: CASSSTPAAANTGELFF. CDR3 bases: TGTGCCAGCAGCTCCACCCCCGCGGCCGCGAACACCGGGGAGCTGTTTTTT.

V and J are TRBV5-1 and TRBJ2-1, with D possibly being TRBD1 or TRBD2 (5 bases each). Germline CDR1 and CDR2: SGHRS and YFSETQ. The CDR3 loop spans 12 amino acids. The V gene lost 0 bases and the J gene lost 15 bases, with 13 bases spanning the gap. CDR3 protein: CASSLVAGTGFF. CDR3 nucleotide sequence: TGCGCCAGCAGCTTGGTTGCCGGGACGGGGTTCTTC.

The V call is TRBV29-1, the J call TRBJ1-1; D is possibly TRBD1 (5 bases). This CDR3 is 10 amino acids long. Germline CDR1 is SQVTM and CDR2 is ANQGSEA. Trimming took off 4 bases at V and 6 bases at J, with 6 bases between the two ends. CDR3 sequence: CSVGGAEAFF. The CDR3 DNA is TGCAGCGTTGGGGGGGCTGAAGCTTTCTTT.

The chain uses TRBV3-1 (or the pseudogene TRBV3-2) and TRBJ2-1, with D maybe TRBD2 (5 bases). V lost 8 bases and J 1 base, leaving 12 bases between the germline ends. CDR1 and CDR2 (germline): LGHDT, YNNKEL (reference sequence). This CDR3 comprises 14 residues. The CDR3 region is CASSPSRSYNEQFF. In DNA, the CDR3 is TGTGCCAGCTCACCTAGCCGATCCTACAATGAGCAGTTCTTC.

This clone was recorded a few times. The chain is built from TRBV4-2 and TRBJ2-1, with TRBD2 matching over 8 bases. The CDR3 runs to 18 residues. V was clipped by 3 bases and J by 9 bases; unmatched bases: 19. Germline V gene lookup returns CDR1 LGHNA and CDR2 YNFKEQ. The CDR3 region is CASSQDGPSAGVTGEQFF. CDR3 DNA sequence: TGTGCCAGCAGCCAGGACGGCCCTTCAGCGGGGGTCACTGGTGAGCAGTTCTTC.

This clone was detected once. This chain connects TRBV4-1 to TRBJ2-1; TRBD2 agrees at 8 bases. Germline CDR1 reads MGHRA; CDR2 reads YSYEKL. CDR3 size: 15 residues. V trimming: 1 base; J trimming: 7 bases; junction bases outside the gene matches: 6. The CDR3 DNA sequence: TGCGCCAGCAGCCAAGTTGGCGGGAGGTGGAATGAGCAGTTCTTC. This translates into CASSQVGGRWNEQFF.

The chain combines TRBV10-3 with TRBJ1-5; D gene uncertain. CDR1 and CDR2 from the germline V gene are ENHRY and SYGVKD. This CDR3 has 17 residues. The germline V and J ends were trimmed by 3 bases and 1 base, with 16 bases remaining between them. The CDR3 DNA sequence: TGTGCCATCAGTGAAGGCAGTCCTAGCCAGAGCAATCAGCCCCAGCATTTT. Its protein product is CAISEGSPSQSNQPQHF.

V gene TRBV6-5 combines with J gene TRBJ2-3, with D unclear. Germline V gives CDR1 MNHEY, CDR2 SVGAGI. V lost 3 bases to trimming and J lost 0 bases, with 10 bases between them. This CDR3 has 15 residues. The DNA of the CDR3 is TGTGCCAGCAGTTATGGTACAATTAGCACAGATACGCAGTATTTT. Encoded protein: CASSYGTISTDTQYF.

This clone turned up a few times. The chain carries TRBV6-6 and TRBJ1-1; 9 bases are a match to TRBD1. Trimming removed 10 bases from V and 0 bases from J; junction bases left unmatched: 12. Germline V CDR1 and CDR2: MNHNY, SVGAGI (reference sequence). This CDR3 is 16 amino acids long. The CDR3: CATSFPGQGLNTEAFF. The CDR3 coding sequence is TGTGCCACCTCTTTCCCGGGACAGGGATTGAACACTGAAGCTTTCTTT.

The J gene is TRBJ1-1, the V gene TRBV5-5, with D perhaps TRBD1 (5 bases). The length of the CDR3 is 14 residues. Germline V gives CDR1 SGHKS, CDR2 YYEKEE (reference sequence). V was shortened by 0 bases and J by 3 bases, with 9 bases between the two germline ends. The CDR3 DNA reads as TGTGCCAGCAGCTTGGTCAGGGAGGACACTGAAGCTTTCTTT. It codes for CASSLVREDTEAFF.

The V and J genes are TRBV18 and TRBJ2-1, with 7 bases identical to TRBD2. Germline assignment: CDR1 KGHSH and CDR2 LQKENI. This CDR3 is built from 14 residues. J was trimmed by 3 bases and V by 4 bases; bases with no gene match: 3. This CDR3 is CASSRSGNYNEQFF. CDR3 sequence (DNA): TGTGCCAGCTCACGCAGCGGGAACTACAATGAGCAGTTCTTC.

This clone was recorded a few times. This chain connects TRBV6-5 to TRBJ1-2; 8 bases fit TRBD1. The CDR3 has 15 amino acids. The germline CDR1 and CDR2 sequences are MNHEY and SVGAGI. With 6 bases clipped from V and 10 bases from J, the junction kept 16 bases outside the gene matches. CDR3 protein: CASSGAGGGQWVYTF. The CDR3 DNA reads TGTGCCAGCAGCGGGGCAGGGGGCGGGCAGTGGGTCTACACCTTC.

This chain connects TRBV11-3 to TRBJ2-1; D uncertain. The CDR3 extends over 13 amino acids. Looked up from germline, CDR1 is SGHNT and CDR2 is YENEEA. Between the trimmed V and J ends, which lost 2 bases and 5 bases, there was a span of 7 bases. The CDR3 loop is CASSLLINNEQFF. For the CDR3, the DNA is TGTGCCAGCAGCTTACTCATAAACAATGAGCAGTTCTTC.

The chain is built from TRBV5-1 and TRBJ2-3; D may be TRBD2 (6 bases). V lost 0 bases, J lost 2 bases, and 13 bases lay in between. Germline V gene lookup returns CDR1 SGHRS and CDR2 YFSETQ. The CDR3 spans 16 residues. Here the CDR3 reads CASSLGASDYTDTQYF. The CDR3 DNA is TGCGCCAGCAGCTTGGGGGCTAGCGACTACACAGATACGCAGTATTTT.

The chain couples TRBV29-1 to TRBJ1-5; 10 nucleotides line up with TRBD1. Trimming removed 6 bases from V and 7 bases from J; junction bases left unmatched: 3. The CDR3 length is 12 residues. Germline V gene sequence: CDR1 SQVTM, CDR2 ANQGSEA. DNA of the CDR3: TGCAGCGTCGTGACAGGGGGCCAGCCCCAGCATTTT. Protein: CSVVTGGQPQHF.

This chain joins TRBV6-5 and TRBJ2-4; TRBD2 might be the D (5 bases). The CDR3 is made up of 16 amino acids. The ends were cut back, 2 bases at V and 0 bases at J, with 11 bases in the middle. The V gene's germline CDR1 is MNHEY and CDR2 SVGAGI. The CDR3 sequence is CASSYGGGLAKNIQYF. The CDR3 DNA is TGTGCCAGCAGTTACGGCGGTGGACTAGCCAAAAACATTCAGTACTTC.

The chain carries TRBV30 and TRBJ1-1; D is ambiguous. V gave up 5 bases and J gave up 0 bases, with 7 bases separating them. The CDR3 length is 12 residues. Germline CDR1 is GTSNPN and CDR2 is SVGIG (reference sequence). The CDR3 region is CAWAGLNTEAFF. CDR3 in DNA: TGTGCCTGGGCAGGTTTGAACACTGAAGCTTTCTTT.

The chain employs TRBV19 and TRBJ1-2, with D unclear. The CDR3 is made up of 12 amino acids. The V gene's germline CDR1 is LNHDA and CDR2 SQIVND (reference sequence). With 3 bases removed from V and 7 bases from J, the gap between germline ends came to 9 bases. CDR3 protein: CASSIGGLGYTF. The DNA for the CDR3 is TGTGCCAGTAGTATCGGAGGGCTTGGCTACACCTTC.

V and J are TRBV3-1 (or the pseudogene TRBV3-2) and TRBJ2-1; TRBD2 matches 14 bases. Trimming took 4 bases from V and 5 from J; bases not matched to a gene: 4. This CDR3 comprises 16 residues. The V gene's germline CDR1 is LGHDT and CDR2 YNNKEL (reference sequence). CDR3 sequence (DNA): TGTGCCAGCAGCCCCCGACTAGCGGGAGGGAACAATGAGCAGTTCTTC. Translating it yields CASSPRLAGGNNEQFF.

V is TRBV6-5 and J is TRBJ1-1, with TRBD1 matching 7 bases. V dropped 6 bases and J dropped 4; count of bases not matched to a gene: 5. Germline V gene lookup returns CDR1 MNHEY and CDR2 SVGAGI. The CDR3 is made up of 13 amino acids. CDR3 coding DNA: TGTGCCAGCAGAAACACAGGGGTCACTGAAGCTTTCTTT. It is translated as CASRNTGVTEAFF.

The V and J genes are TRBV27 and TRBJ1-1; D is unclear. V shed 3 bases and J shed 5 bases, with 16 bases lying between them. Germline-derived CDR1 and CDR2 are MNHEY and SMNVEV (reference sequence). The length of the CDR3 is 15 residues. The CDR3 sequence: CASSFGVRTETEAFF. CDR3 coding DNA: TGTGCCAGCAGTTTTGGGGTACGAACGGAGACTGAAGCTTTCTTT.

This chain connects TRBV2 to TRBJ2-1; D not certain. CDR3 length: 17 amino acids. Germline V lookup: CDR1 SNHLY, CDR2 FYNNEI. V lost 3 bases, J lost 1 base, and 16 bases lay in between. The CDR3 coding sequence is TGTGCCAGCAGTGATGTAGACTCAATCGCGTCCTACAATGAGCAGTTCTTC. This encodes CASSDVDSIASYNEQFF.